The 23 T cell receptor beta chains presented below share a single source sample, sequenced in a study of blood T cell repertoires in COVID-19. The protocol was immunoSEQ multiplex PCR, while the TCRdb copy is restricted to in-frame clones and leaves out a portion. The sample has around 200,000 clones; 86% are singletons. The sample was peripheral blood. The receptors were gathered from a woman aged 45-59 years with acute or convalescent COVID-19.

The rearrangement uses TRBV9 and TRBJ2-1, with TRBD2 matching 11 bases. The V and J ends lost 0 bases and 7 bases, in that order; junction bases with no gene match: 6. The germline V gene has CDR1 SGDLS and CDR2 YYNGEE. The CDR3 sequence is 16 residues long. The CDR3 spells CASSVGNSGGANEQFF. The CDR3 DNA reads TGTGCCAGCAGCGTAGGGAATAGCGGGGGGGCGAATGAGCAGTTCTTC.

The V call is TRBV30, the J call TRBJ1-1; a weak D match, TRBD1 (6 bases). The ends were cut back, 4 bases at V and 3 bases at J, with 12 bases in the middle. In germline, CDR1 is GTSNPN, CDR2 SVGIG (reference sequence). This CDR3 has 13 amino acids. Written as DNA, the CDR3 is TGTGCCTGGACCCCTCACAGGGACACTGAAGCTTTCTTT. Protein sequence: CAWTPHRDTEAFF. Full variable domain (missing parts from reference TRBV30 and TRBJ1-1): SQTIHQWPATLVQPVGSPLSLECTVEGTSNPNLYWYRQAAGRGLQLLFYSVGIGQISSEVPQNLSASRPQDRQFILSSKKLLLSDSGFYLCAWTPHRDTEAFFGQGTRLTVV.

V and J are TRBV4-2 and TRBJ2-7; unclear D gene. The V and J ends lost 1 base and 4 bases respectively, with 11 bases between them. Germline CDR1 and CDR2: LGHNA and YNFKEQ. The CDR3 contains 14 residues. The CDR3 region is CASSQGKPQYEQYF. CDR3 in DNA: TGTGCCAGCAGCCAAGGTAAGCCACAGTACGAGCAGTACTTC.

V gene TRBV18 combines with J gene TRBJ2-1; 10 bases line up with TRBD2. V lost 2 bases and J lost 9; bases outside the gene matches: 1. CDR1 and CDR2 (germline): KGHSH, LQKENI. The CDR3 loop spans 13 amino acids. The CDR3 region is CASSPGLAAEQFF. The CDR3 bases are TGTGCCAGCTCACCAGGACTAGCGGCTGAGCAGTTCTTC. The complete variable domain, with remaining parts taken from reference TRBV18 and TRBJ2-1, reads NAGVMQNPRHLVRRRGQEARLRCSPMKGHSHVYWYRQLPEEGLKFMVYLQKENIIDESGMPKERFSAEFPKEGPSILRIQQVVRGDSAAYFCASSPGLAAEQFFGPGTRLTVL.

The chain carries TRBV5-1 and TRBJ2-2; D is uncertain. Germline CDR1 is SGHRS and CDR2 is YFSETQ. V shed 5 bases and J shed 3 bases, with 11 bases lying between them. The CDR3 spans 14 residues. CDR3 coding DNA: TGCGCCAGCAGATTCGAAACTCACACCGGGGAGCTGTTTTTT. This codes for CASRFETHTGELFF.

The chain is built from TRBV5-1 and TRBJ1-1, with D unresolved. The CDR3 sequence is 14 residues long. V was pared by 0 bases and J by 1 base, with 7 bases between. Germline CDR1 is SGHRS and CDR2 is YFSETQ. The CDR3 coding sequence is TGCGCCAGCAGCTTGGACAACCCGAACACTGAAGCTTTCTTT. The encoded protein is CASSLDNPNTEAFF.

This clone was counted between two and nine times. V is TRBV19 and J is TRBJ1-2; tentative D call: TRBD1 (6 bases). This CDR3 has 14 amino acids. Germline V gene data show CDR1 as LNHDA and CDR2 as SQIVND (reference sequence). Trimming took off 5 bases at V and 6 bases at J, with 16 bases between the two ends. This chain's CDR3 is CASSRTVPPDGYTF. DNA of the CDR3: TGTGCCAGTAGTCGGACAGTTCCCCCGGATGGCTACACCTTC.

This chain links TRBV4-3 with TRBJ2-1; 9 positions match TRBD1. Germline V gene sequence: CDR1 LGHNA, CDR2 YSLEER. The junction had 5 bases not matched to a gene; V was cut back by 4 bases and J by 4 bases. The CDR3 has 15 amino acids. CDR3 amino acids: CASSRWDRDYNEQFF. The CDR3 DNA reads TGCGCCAGCAGCCGGTGGGACAGGGATTACAATGAGCAGTTCTTC.

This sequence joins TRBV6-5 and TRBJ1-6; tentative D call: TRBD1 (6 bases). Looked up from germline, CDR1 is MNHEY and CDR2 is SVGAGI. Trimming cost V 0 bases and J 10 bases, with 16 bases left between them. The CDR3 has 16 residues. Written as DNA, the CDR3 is TGTGCCAGCAGTTACTCCCCGGGGGGCGGAGGGTCACCCCTCCACTTT. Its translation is CASSYSPGGGGSPLHF.

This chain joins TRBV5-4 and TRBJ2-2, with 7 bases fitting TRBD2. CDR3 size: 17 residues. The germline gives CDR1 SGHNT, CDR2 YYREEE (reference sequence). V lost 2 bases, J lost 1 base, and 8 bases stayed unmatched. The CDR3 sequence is CASSFRLGLLNTGELFF. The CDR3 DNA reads TGTGCCAGCAGCTTCCGCCTGGGACTATTGAACACCGGGGAGCTGTTTTTT.

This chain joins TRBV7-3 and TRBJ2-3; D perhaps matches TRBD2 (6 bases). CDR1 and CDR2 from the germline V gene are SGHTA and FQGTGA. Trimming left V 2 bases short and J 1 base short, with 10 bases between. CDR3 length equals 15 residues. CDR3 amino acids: CASSLGIAGTDTQYF. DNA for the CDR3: TGTGCCAGCAGCTTAGGTATAGCGGGCACAGATACGCAGTATTTT. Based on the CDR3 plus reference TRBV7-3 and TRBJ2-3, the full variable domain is GAGVSQTPSNKVTEKGKYVELRCDPISGHTALYWYRQSLGQGPEFLIYFQGTGAADDSGLPNDRFFAVRPEGSVSTLKIQRTERGDSAVYLCASSLGIAGTDTQYFGPGTRLTVL.

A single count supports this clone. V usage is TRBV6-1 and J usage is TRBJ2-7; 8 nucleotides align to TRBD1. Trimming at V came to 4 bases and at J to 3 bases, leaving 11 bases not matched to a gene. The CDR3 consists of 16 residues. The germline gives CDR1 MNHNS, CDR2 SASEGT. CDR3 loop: CASSGAGTGSFYEQYF. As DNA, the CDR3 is TGTGCCAGCAGTGGCGCCGGGACAGGATCCTTCTACGAGCAGTACTTC.

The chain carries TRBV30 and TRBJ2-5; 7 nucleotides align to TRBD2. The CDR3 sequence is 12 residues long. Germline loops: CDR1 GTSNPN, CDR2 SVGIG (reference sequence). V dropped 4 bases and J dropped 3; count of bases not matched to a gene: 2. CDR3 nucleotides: TGTGCCTGGACCGCGGGAGAAGAGACCCAGTACTTC. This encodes CAWTAGEETQYF. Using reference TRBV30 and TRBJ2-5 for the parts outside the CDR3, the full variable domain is SQTIHQWPATLVQPVGSPLSLECTVEGTSNPNLYWYRQAAGRGLQLLFYSVGIGQISSEVPQNLSASRPQDRQFILSSKKLLLSDSGFYLCAWTAGEETQYFGPGTRLLVL.

The CDR3 reads CAGWPGDTQYF. The CDR3 DNA is TGTGCCGGATGGCCGGGGGATACGCAGTATTTT. The V call is TRBV19, the J call TRBJ2-3, with D maybe TRBD2 (5 bases). Germline-derived CDR1 and CDR2 are LNHDA and SQIVND (reference sequence). With 11 bases removed from V and 6 bases from J, the gap between germline ends came to 12 bases. The CDR3 extends over 11 amino acids.

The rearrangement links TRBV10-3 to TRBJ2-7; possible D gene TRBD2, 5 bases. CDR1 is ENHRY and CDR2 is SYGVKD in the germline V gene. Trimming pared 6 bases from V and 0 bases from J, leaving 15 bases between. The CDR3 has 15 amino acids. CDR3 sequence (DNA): TGTGCCATCAGGAGGATTGAAGGGAGCTCCTACGAGCAGTACTTC. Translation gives CAIRRIEGSSYEQYF.

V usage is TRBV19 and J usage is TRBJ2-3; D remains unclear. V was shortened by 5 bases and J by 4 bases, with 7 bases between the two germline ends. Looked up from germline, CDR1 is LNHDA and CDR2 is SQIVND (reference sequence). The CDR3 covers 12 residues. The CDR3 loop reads CASSSEADTQYF. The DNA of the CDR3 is TGTGCCAGTAGTTCCGAGGCAGATACGCAGTATTTT.

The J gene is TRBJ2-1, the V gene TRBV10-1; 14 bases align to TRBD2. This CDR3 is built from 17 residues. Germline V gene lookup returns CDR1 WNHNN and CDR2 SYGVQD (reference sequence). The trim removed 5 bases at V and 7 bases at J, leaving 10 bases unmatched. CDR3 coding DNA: TGCGCCAGCAGTACAACCACCGGGACTAGCGGGAGTAATGAGCAGTTCTTC. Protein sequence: CASSTTTGTSGSNEQFF.

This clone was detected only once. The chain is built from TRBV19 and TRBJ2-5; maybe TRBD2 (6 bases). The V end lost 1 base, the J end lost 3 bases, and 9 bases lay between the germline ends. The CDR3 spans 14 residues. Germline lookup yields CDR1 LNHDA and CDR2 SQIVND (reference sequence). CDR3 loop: CASSIGLAKETQYF. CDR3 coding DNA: TGTGCCAGTAGTATAGGGCTAGCGAAAGAGACCCAGTACTTC.

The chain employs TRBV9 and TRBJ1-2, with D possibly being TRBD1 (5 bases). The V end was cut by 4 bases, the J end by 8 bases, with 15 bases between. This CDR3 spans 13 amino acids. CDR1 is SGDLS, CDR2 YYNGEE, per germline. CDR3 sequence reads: CASSPGGRGGYTF. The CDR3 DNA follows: TGTGCCAGCAGCCCCGGGGGGAGAGGGGGCTACACCTTC.

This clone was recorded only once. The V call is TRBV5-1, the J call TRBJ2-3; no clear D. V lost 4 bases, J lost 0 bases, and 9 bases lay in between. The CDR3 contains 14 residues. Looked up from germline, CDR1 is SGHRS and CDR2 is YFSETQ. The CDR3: CASSPSVSTDTQYF. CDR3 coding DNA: TGCGCCAGCAGCCCGAGTGTCAGCACAGATACGCAGTATTTT.

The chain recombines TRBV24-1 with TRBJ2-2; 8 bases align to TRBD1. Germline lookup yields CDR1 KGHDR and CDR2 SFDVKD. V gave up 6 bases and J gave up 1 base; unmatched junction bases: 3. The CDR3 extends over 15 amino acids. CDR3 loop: CATSRGTGNTGELFF. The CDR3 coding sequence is TGTGCCACCAGTAGGGGGACAGGGAACACCGGGGAGCTGTTTTTT.

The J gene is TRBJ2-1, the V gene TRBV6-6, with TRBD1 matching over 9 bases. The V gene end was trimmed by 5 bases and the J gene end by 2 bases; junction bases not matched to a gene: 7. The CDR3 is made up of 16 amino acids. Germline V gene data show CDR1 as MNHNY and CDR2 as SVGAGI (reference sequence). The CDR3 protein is CASSPRGQGTYNEQFF. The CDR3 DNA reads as TGTGCCAGCAGTCCCCGGGGACAGGGTACCTACAATGAGCAGTTCTTC.

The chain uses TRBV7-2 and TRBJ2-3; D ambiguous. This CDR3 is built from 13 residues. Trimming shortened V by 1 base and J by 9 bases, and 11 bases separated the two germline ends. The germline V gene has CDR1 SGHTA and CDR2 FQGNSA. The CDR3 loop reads CASSLDLLITQYF. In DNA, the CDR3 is TGTGCCAGCAGCTTAGATCTACTTATCACGCAGTATTTT. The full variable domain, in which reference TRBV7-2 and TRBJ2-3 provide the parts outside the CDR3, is GAGVSQSPSNKVTEKGKDVELRCDPISGHTALYWYRQSLGQGLEFLIYFQGNSAPDKSGLPSDRFSAERTGGSVSTLTIQRTQQEDSAVYLCASSLDLLITQYFGPGTRLTVL.